A single sample is the source of the 18 T cell receptor beta chains below, sequenced in a study of OX40 agonist ivuxolimab in advanced cancers. Sequenced by immunoSEQ multiplex PCR; TCRdb stores in-frame clones only, minus some. The table has 60,000 to 95,000 clones, approximately 85% seen once. Here the sequenced sample was CD4+ or CD8+ T cells sorted from blood, taken in a trial of the OX40 agonist ivuxolimab. All receptors come from an adult with an advanced solid tumor such as melanoma, head and neck, liver or kidney cancer.

This chain connects TRBV4-1 to TRBJ2-5, with D possibly TRBD2 on 6 matching bases. V gave up 5 bases and J gave up 0 bases, with 7 bases separating them. In germline, CDR1 is MGHRA, CDR2 YSYEKL. The CDR3 spans 13 residues. As DNA, the CDR3 is TGCGCCAGCAGCTGGACTAACCAAGAGACCCAGTACTTC. It translates to CASSWTNQETQYF.

The rearrangement links TRBV6-5 to TRBJ2-5, with 8 bases lining up with TRBD1. The germline V gene has CDR1 MNHEY and CDR2 SVGAGI. The CDR3 is 14 residues long. The V and J ends lost 6 bases and 1 base, in that order; junction bases with no gene match: 4. The CDR3 loop is CASRVTGAQETQYF. Here the CDR3 DNA reads TGTGCCAGCAGGGTGACAGGGGCCCAAGAGACCCAGTACTTC.

This rearrangement joins TRBV5-4 to TRBJ2-5; 8 nucleotides match TRBD1. Trimming took 0 bases from V and 7 from J; bases not matched to a gene: 8. The CDR3 spans 15 residues. Germline lookup yields CDR1 SGHNT and CDR2 YYREEE (reference sequence). The CDR3 coding sequence is TGTGCCAGCAGCTTGGATTTGGGACAGGACGGGACCCAGTACTTC. Its translation is CASSLDLGQDGTQYF.

The chain is built from TRBV4-1 and TRBJ2-1, with D perhaps assigned TRBD1 or TRBD2 (6 bases each). CDR1 and CDR2 from the germline V gene are MGHRA and YSYEKL. The CDR3 runs 17 residues. V lost 0 bases and J 1 base, leaving 13 bases between the germline ends. CDR3 DNA: TGCGCCAGCAGCCAAGACCCTAGGAGGGGGTCCTACAATGAGCAGTTCTTC. It is translated as CASSQDPRRGSYNEQFF.

The chain links TRBV10-3 to TRBJ1-2; TRBD1 matches at 8 bases. The trim removed 6 bases at V and 6 bases at J, leaving 6 bases unmatched. The CDR3 loop spans 13 amino acids. Germline V gene lookup returns CDR1 ENHRY and CDR2 SYGVKD. The CDR3 DNA reads as TGTGCCATCAGAGACCGGACAGGGAATGGCTACACCTTC. Protein: CAIRDRTGNGYTF.

The rearrangement uses TRBV2 and TRBJ1-1; D remains unclear. From germline, CDR1 is SNHLY and CDR2 FYNNEI. V dropped 1 base and J dropped 1 base, with 16 bases sitting between them. The CDR3 sequence is 17 residues long. CDR3 nucleotide sequence: TGTGCCAGCAGTGAAGGGGCGGAATGGGATAGGAACACTGAAGCTTTCTTT. It translates to CASSEGAEWDRNTEAFF.

The chain employs TRBV2 and TRBJ2-2; D is perhaps TRBD1 (5 bases). Germline CDR1 and CDR2: SNHLY and FYNNEI. Trimming pared 5 bases from V and 2 bases from J, leaving 9 bases between. This CDR3 is built from 14 residues. Here the CDR3 DNA reads TGTGCCAGCAGTAGGGGTCTCAACACCGGGGAGCTGTTTTTT. Protein sequence: CASSRGLNTGELFF.

The chain couples TRBV6-1 to TRBJ1-1, with D maybe TRBD1 (6 bases). Between the trimmed V and J ends, which lost 8 bases and 3 bases, there was a span of 16 bases. CDR3 length: 14 amino acids. Germline V gene data show CDR1 as MNHNS and CDR2 as SASEGT. In nucleotides, the CDR3 is TGTGCCAGCTTATTTATAGGGGGAGACACTGAAGCTTTCTTT. Translation gives CASLFIGGDTEAFF.

The J gene is TRBJ1-1, the V gene TRBV6-1; possibly TRBD1 for D (5 bases). The CDR3 has 14 amino acids. Germline CDR1 reads MNHNS; CDR2 reads SASEGT. Trimming left V 3 bases short and J 4 bases short, with 12 bases between. The CDR3 nucleotides read TGTGCCAGCAGTGAGGGGCAAGGGAGCACTGAAGCTTTCTTT. Its translation: CASSEGQGSTEAFF.

This clone was counted once. The V and J genes are TRBV7-9 and TRBJ2-1; weak D call: TRBD1 (5 bases). The CDR3 contains 12 residues. The germline CDR1 and CDR2 sequences are SEHNR and FQNEAQ (reference sequence). V lost 2 bases to trimming and J lost 13 bases, with 12 bases between them. The CDR3 loop is CASSLQGYRQFF. The DNA of the CDR3 is TGTGCCAGCAGCTTACAGGGATATAGACAGTTCTTC.

The rearrangement joins TRBV19 to TRBJ1-1; a weak D match, TRBD1 (6 bases). The CDR3 runs to 15 residues. Per germline, CDR1 LNHDA and CDR2 SQIVND (reference sequence). V was trimmed by 7 bases and J by 4 bases, leaving 19 bases between them. CDR3: CASTLRQGGSTEAFF. DNA of the CDR3: TGTGCCAGTACCCTTCGACAAGGGGGGAGCACTGAAGCTTTCTTT.

This clone appeared a few times. This chain uses TRBV18 with TRBJ2-7, with 7 nucleotides matching TRBD2. The V gene's germline CDR1 is KGHSH and CDR2 LQKENI. J lost 3 bases, V lost 3 bases, and 8 bases had no gene match. CDR3 length: 15 amino acids. The CDR3 nucleotides read TGTGCCAGCTCACCGGCCAGCGGGACGTACTACGAGCAGTACTTC. Translation gives CASSPASGTYYEQYF.

The V call is TRBV4-2, the J call TRBJ2-3, with unresolved D. V dropped 1 base and J dropped 0 bases, with 5 bases sitting between them. The CDR3 contains 14 residues. The germline V gene encodes CDR1 LGHNA and CDR2 YNFKEQ. CDR3 nucleotide sequence: TGTGCCAGCAGCCAAGCAAGTAGCACAGATACGCAGTATTTT. Protein: CASSQASSTDTQYF.

V and J are TRBV5-6 and TRBJ2-2; 10 nucleotides match TRBD1. Germline loops: CDR1 SGHDT, CDR2 YYEEEE. Trimming took 0 bases from V and 4 from J; bases not matched to a gene: 12. The CDR3 is made up of 19 amino acids. CDR3 loop: CASSLEIRGQGVFTGELFF. CDR3 DNA: TGTGCCAGCAGCTTGGAGATACGCGGACAGGGGGTTTTCACCGGGGAGCTGTTTTTT.

This clone has just a few counts. This chain connects TRBV5-4 to TRBJ2-7, with TRBD1 matching over 9 bases. The germline V gene has CDR1 SGHNT and CDR2 YYREEE (reference sequence). CDR3 length: 15 residues. V trimming: 2 bases; J trimming: 2 bases; junction bases outside the gene matches: 5. CDR3 in amino acids: CASSLSGTGTYEQYF. In DNA, the CDR3 is TGTGCCAGCAGCTTATCCGGGACAGGGACCTACGAGCAGTACTTC.

The rearrangement joins TRBV11-3 to TRBJ2-5; D may be TRBD1 (7 bases). Deletions cut 6 bases from V and 2 bases from J, with 13 bases between. The CDR3 is made up of 14 amino acids. CDR1 is SGHNT and CDR2 is YENEEA in the germline V gene. CDR3 coding DNA: TGTGCCAGCAGTCGCGGGACAGCGCAAGAGACCCAGTACTTC. Amino acids: CASSRGTAQETQYF.

CDR3 in amino acids: CASSVISGRGSYEQYF. The CDR3 region has the DNA TGTGCCAGCAGCGTAATTAGCGGGAGAGGCTCCTACGAGCAGTACTTC. The chain employs TRBV4-2 and TRBJ2-7; 9 bases line up with TRBD2. The CDR3 length is 16 residues. J was trimmed by 0 bases and V by 5 bases; bases with no gene match: 8. Germline-derived CDR1 and CDR2 are LGHNA and YNFKEQ.

V and J are TRBV19 and TRBJ1-4; 9 nucleotides align to TRBD1. The J segment lost 5 bases and the V segment lost 6 bases, leaving 10 bases of the junction unmatched. From germline, CDR1 is LNHDA and CDR2 SQIVND (reference sequence). The CDR3 sequence is 16 residues long. The chain's CDR3 is CASRKWRGTGNEKLFF. The CDR3 coding sequence is TGTGCCAGTAGAAAATGGCGGGGGACAGGGAATGAAAAACTGTTTTTT.